This TCR beta chain is drawn from a study of shared T cell receptors in the human thymus. After removal of 5 bases from V and 7 bases from J, the junction contained 7 bases not matched to a gene. The germline V gene encodes CDR1 SGHTA and CDR2 FQGNSA. The CDR3 has 15 residues. Clones were read by immunoSEQ multiplex PCR, and TCRdb kept only the in-frame ones, dropping some. The table shows about 610,000 clones, with roughly 90% occurring only once. These sequences were also reported in another study, on human thymus T cells. That source notes: Thymic tissue was derived from resections collected during corrective heart surgery. Biased V and J segment usage appeared in thymus and peripheral blood. Related studies noted strongly shared thymic repertoires across unrelated people.

The sample consisted of thymocytes. The chain couples TRBV7-2 to TRBJ2-2; TRBD2 agrees at 10 bases. This clonotype was obtained from a boy in the first two years of life with a congenital heart defect. This CDR3 reads CASSPRAGGVGELFF. The CDR3 DNA sequence: TGTGCCAGCAGCCCCCGAGCGGGAGGGGTCGGGGAGCTGTTTTTT.